Listed here are 14 T cell receptor beta chains from one sample, sequenced in a study of T cell responses to AZD1222 COVID-19 vaccine. Sequencing was performed with immunoSEQ multiplex PCR; in TCRdb, only in-frame clones are kept and a portion is missing. The sample carries approximately 160,000 clones, under 95% recorded once. Sequences were derived from peripheral blood, sampled on day 0 of AZD1222 vaccination. All receptors derive from an adult in good health.

This clone was detected once. The rearrangement links TRBV2 to TRBJ2-1; TRBD2 matches at 8 bases. The CDR3 consists of 15 residues. The V gene end was trimmed by 3 bases and the J gene end by 6 bases; junction bases not matched to a gene: 7. The germline V gene encodes CDR1 SNHLY and CDR2 FYNNEI. This CDR3 reads CASSDGAGEGNEQFF. CDR3 DNA sequence: TGTGCCAGCAGTGACGGAGCGGGAGAGGGCAATGAGCAGTTCTTC. Combining the CDR3 with reference TRBV2 and TRBJ2-1 gives the whole variable domain EPEVTQTPSHQVTQMGQEVILRCVPISNHLYFYWYRQILGQKVEFLVSFYNNEISEKSEIFDDQFSVERPDGSNFTLKIRSTKLEDSAMYFCASSDGAGEGNEQFFGPGTRLTVL.

The V call is TRBV7-2, the J call TRBJ2-1; 10 positions agree with TRBD2. There are 16 residues in the CDR3. Germline loops: CDR1 SGHTA, CDR2 FQGNSA. Trimming took 1 base from V and 8 from J; bases not matched to a gene: 8. The CDR3: CASSLGLAGVFDEQFF. The DNA of the CDR3 is TGTGCCAGCAGCTTAGGTCTAGCGGGAGTATTCGATGAGCAGTTCTTC.

The chain joins TRBV19 to TRBJ1-5, with D perhaps TRBD1 (5 bases). Germline lookup yields CDR1 LNHDA and CDR2 SQIVND (reference sequence). The V gene lost 8 bases and the J gene lost 6 bases, with 17 bases spanning the gap. This CDR3 has 14 amino acids. The CDR3 spells CASDRAGGSQPQHF. The CDR3 DNA sequence: TGTGCCAGTGATCGTGCGGGGGGGAGTCAGCCCCAGCATTTT.

V is TRBV7-3 and J is TRBJ2-3; 8 bases are shared with TRBD2. After removal of 5 bases from V and 4 bases from J, the junction contained 11 bases not matched to a gene. This CDR3 is built from 16 residues. The germline V gene has CDR1 SGHTA and CDR2 FQGTGA. The CDR3 spells CASSPKGSGSPDTQYF. CDR3 sequence (DNA): TGTGCCAGCAGCCCCAAGGGGAGCGGGAGCCCAGATACGCAGTATTTT.

This clone has a single count. For the CDR3, the DNA is TGTGCCAGCAGTTTATCGGGGCGGAACTATGGCTACACCTTC. Amino acids: CASSLSGRNYGYTF. The V gene is TRBV27, the J gene TRBJ1-2; weak D call: TRBD1 (5 bases). Trimming cost V 0 bases and J 2 bases, with 7 bases left between them. The CDR3 length is 14 residues. Germline values: CDR1 MNHEY, CDR2 SMNVEV (reference sequence).

The J gene is TRBJ2-1, the V gene TRBV29-1; the match to TRBD2 covers 9 bases. Germline V gene lookup returns CDR1 SQVTM and CDR2 ANQGSEA. This CDR3 region has 13 residues. J was trimmed by 3 bases and V by 4 bases; bases with no gene match: 1. The CDR3 here is CSVGLADYNEQFF. The CDR3 DNA reads TGCAGCGTTGGACTAGCGGACTACAATGAGCAGTTCTTC.

The genes are TRBV4-1 and TRBJ1-3; D gene uncertain. Trimming shortened V by 4 bases and J by 0 bases, and 13 bases separated the two germline ends. The germline V gene encodes CDR1 MGHRA and CDR2 YSYEKL. The CDR3 length is 16 residues. The CDR3 coding sequence is TGCGCCAGCAGCCCCATGAGGACCTTCTCTGGAAACACCATATATTTT. Its translation is CASSPMRTFSGNTIYF.

The V and J genes are TRBV20-1 and TRBJ2-3, with no clear D. Germline CDR1 DFQATT, CDR2 SNEGSKA (reference sequence). The CDR3 is 11 residues long. Trimming cost V 7 bases and J 0 bases, with 5 bases left between them. CDR3 sequence (DNA): TGCAGTGAGGCTAGCACAGATACGCAGTATTTT. Encoded protein: CSEASTDTQYF.

This clone showed up just once. V and J are TRBV3-1 (or the pseudogene TRBV3-2) and TRBJ1-6; D perhaps matches TRBD1 (5 bases). V lost 4 bases and J 6 bases, leaving 16 bases between the germline ends. Per the germline V gene, CDR1 is LGHDT and CDR2 is YNNKEL (reference sequence). This CDR3 region has 16 residues. CDR3 loop: CASSPRTRGGNSPLHF. In nucleotides, the CDR3 is TGTGCCAGCAGCCCGCGGACGAGGGGAGGTAATTCACCCCTCCACTTT.

The chain joins TRBV19 to TRBJ1-4; D call uncertain. Deletions cut 3 bases from V and 7 bases from J, with 6 bases between. Germline CDR1 LNHDA, CDR2 SQIVND (reference sequence). The CDR3 is 12 residues long. Here the CDR3 DNA reads TGTGCCAGTAGTATCGTACGTGAAAAACTGTTTTTT. Translation gives CASSIVREKLFF.

The chain has TRBV12-3 or TRBV12-4 and TRBJ2-5; no clear D gene. The ends were cut back, 8 bases at V and 3 bases at J, with 13 bases in the middle. The CDR3 consists of 13 residues. The CDR3 protein is CASGRLPEETQYF. The CDR3 DNA reads TGTGCCAGCGGCAGGCTACCGGAAGAGACCCAGTACTTC.

CDR3 sequence: CATSRGGELFF. In nucleotides, the CDR3 is TGTGCCACCAGCAGGGGCGGTGAACTGTTTTTT. V gene TRBV15 combines with J gene TRBJ1-4; the D is unclear. V lost 3 bases and J lost 12, with 8 bases in between. The CDR3 sequence is 11 residues long. CDR1 LNHNV and CDR2 YYDKDF come from the germline V gene (reference sequence).

The chain carries TRBV14 and TRBJ1-3; 9 bases line up with TRBD1. The CDR3 loop spans 20 amino acids. Trimming at V came to 0 bases and at J to 3 bases, leaving 15 bases not matched to a gene. Germline loops: CDR1 SGHDN, CDR2 FVKESK. Here the CDR3 reads CASSQDRDRALGLFGNTIYF. CDR3 DNA sequence: TGTGCCAGCAGCCAAGATCGGGACAGGGCGCTCGGGCTCTTTGGAAACACCATATATTTT.

The CDR3 region is CASMMTSGGNEQFF. The CDR3 coding sequence is TGTGCCAGTATGATGACTAGCGGGGGCAATGAGCAGTTCTTC. The chain couples TRBV19 to TRBJ2-1, with TRBD2 identical over 12 bases. CDR3 length: 14 amino acids. J lost 6 bases, V lost 7 bases, and 4 bases had no gene match. Germline V gene sequence: CDR1 LNHDA, CDR2 SQIVND (reference sequence).